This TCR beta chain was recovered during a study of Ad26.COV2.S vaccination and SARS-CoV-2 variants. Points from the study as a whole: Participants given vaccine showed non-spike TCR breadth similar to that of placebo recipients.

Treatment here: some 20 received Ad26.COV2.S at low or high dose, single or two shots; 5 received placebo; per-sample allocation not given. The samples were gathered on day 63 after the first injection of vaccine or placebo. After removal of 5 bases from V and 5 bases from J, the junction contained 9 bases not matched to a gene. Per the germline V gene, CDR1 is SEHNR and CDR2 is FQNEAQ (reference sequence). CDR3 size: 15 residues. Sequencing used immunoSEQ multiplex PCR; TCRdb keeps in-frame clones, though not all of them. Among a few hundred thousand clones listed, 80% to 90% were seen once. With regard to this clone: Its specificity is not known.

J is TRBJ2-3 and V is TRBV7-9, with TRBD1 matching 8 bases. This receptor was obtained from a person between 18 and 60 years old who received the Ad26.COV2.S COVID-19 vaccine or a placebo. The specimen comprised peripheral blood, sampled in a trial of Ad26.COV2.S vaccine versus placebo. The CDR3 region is CASSPTQGALDTQYF. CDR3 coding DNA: TGTGCCAGCAGCCCGACTCAGGGGGCTTTAGATACGCAGTATTTT.